This TCR beta chain was sequenced in a study of cytomegalovirus exposure and HLA in healthy donors. Overall study results and limits: In a later analysis, a genetic analysis reported fewer productive-TCR N-insertions in an Asian-associated ancestry cluster than the cohort average. TCR association rates varied by HLA locus in a later analysis, with DRB1 highest and HLA-C lowest. Overall, about 160 TCR beta chains were annotated as cytomegalovirus-associated.

Germline CDR1 reads MNHEY; CDR2 reads SMNVEV (reference sequence). The CDR3 runs 16 residues. V gave up 5 bases and J gave up 12 bases; unmatched junction bases: 19. About this clone: Its target is unknown.

PCR involved 60 Vbeta and 13 Jbeta primers. TCRdb's table, derived via immunoSEQ multiplex PCR, lists solely in-frame clones and lacks some. The profile shows about 180,000 clones, approximately 80% of them singletons. This TCR derives from a man aged 55 to 69 in good health and CMV-seronegative. The genes are TRBV27 and TRBJ2-7, with 10 bases matching TRBD2. What was sequenced was PBMCs. In DNA, the CDR3 is TGTGCCAGCAGTCCGAGTAGCGGGAGGCCCTCCACCGGGGGGTACTTC. It is translated as CASSPSSGRPSTGGYF.